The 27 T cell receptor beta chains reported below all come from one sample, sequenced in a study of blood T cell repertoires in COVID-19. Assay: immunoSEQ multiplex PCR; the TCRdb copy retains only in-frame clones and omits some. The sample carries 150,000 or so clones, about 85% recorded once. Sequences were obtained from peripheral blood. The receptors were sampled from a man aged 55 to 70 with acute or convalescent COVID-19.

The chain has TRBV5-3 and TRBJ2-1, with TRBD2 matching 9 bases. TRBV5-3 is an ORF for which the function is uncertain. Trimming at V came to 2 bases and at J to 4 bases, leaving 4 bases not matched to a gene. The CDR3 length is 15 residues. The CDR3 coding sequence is TGTGCCAGAAGCTTAGAACTAGCGGGTTACAATGAGCAGTTCTTC. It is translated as CARSLELAGYNEQFF.

The CDR3 DNA follows: TGTGCCAGCAGCGTAGGCGGACAGGGCTCCTACGAGCAGTACTTC. Protein sequence: CASSVGGQGSYEQYF. V is TRBV9 and J is TRBJ2-7; TRBD1 matches at 8 bases. The CDR3 has 15 residues. The ends lost 0 bases at V and 0 bases at J; junction bases unmatched: 2. Germline V CDR1 and CDR2: SGDLS, YYNGEE.

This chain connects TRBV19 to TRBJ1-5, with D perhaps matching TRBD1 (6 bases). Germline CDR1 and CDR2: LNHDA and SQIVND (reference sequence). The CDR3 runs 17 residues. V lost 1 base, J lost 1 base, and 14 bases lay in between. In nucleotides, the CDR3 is TGTGCCAGTAGTATAGGAGGGGGAGGGAGGAGCAATCAGCCCCAGCATTTT. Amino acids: CASSIGGGGRSNQPQHF.

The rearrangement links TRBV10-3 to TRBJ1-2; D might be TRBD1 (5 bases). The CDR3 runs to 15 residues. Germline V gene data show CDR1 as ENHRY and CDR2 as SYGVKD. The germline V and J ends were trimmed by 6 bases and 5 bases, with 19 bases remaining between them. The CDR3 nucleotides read TGTGCCATCAGCTCGGGGGGGAATTTAGGGTATGGCTACACCTTC. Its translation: CAISSGGNLGYGYTF.

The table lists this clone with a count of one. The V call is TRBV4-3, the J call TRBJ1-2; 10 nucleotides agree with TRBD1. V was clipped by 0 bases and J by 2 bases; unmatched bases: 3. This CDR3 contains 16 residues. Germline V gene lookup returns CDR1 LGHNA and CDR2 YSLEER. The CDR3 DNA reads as TGCGCCAGCAGCCAAGATAGGGGACAGGGGAACTATGGCTACACCTTC. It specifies CASSQDRGQGNYGYTF.

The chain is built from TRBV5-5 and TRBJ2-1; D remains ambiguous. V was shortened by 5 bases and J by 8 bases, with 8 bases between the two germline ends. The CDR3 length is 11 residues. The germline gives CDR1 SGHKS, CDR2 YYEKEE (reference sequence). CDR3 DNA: TGTGCCAGCAGTCTAACGTATGAGCAGTTCTTC. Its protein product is CASSLTYEQFF.

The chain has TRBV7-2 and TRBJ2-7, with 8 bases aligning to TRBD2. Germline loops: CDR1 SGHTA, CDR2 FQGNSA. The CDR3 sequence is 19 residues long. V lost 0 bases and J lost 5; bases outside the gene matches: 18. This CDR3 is CASSLAVPPLTGGPHEQYF. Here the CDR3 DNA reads TGTGCCAGCAGCTTAGCTGTCCCCCCTCTTACGGGAGGGCCTCACGAGCAGTACTTC.

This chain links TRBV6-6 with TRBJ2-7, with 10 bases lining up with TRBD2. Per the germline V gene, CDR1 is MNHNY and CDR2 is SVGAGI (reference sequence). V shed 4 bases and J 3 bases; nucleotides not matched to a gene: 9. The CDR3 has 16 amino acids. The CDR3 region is CASSSYSGGPHYEQYV. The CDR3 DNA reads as TGTGCCAGCAGTTCATATAGCGGGGGGCCCCACTACGAGCAGTACGTC.

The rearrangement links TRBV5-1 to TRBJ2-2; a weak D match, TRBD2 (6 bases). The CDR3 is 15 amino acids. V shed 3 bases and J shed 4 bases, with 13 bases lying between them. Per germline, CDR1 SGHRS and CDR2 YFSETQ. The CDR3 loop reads CASSSRDLLTGELFF. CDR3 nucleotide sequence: TGCGCCAGCAGCTCCAGGGACTTACTCACCGGGGAGCTGTTTTTT.

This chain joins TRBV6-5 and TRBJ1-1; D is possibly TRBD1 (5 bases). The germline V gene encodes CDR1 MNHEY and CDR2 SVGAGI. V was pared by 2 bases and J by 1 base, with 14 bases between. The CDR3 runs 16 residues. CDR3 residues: CASSYRGRGANTEAFF. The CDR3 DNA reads TGTGCCAGCAGTTACAGAGGGAGGGGAGCGAACACTGAAGCTTTCTTT.

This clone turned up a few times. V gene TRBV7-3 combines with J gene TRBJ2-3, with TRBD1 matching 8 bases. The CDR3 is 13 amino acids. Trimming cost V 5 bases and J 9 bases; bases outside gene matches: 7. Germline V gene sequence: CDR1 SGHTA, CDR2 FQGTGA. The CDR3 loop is CASSEGQDVTQYF. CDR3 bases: TGTGCCAGCAGCGAGGGACAGGACGTAACGCAGTATTTT. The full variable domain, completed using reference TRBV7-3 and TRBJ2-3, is GAGVSQTPSNKVTEKGKYVELRCDPISGHTALYWYRQSLGQGPEFLIYFQGTGAADDSGLPNDRFFAVRPEGSVSTLKIQRTERGDSAVYLCASSEGQDVTQYFGPGTRLTVL.

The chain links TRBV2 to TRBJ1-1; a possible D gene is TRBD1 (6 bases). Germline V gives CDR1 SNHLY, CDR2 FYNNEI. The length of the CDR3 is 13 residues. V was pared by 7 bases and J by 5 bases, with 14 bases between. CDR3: CASTGGGLTEAFF. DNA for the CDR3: TGTGCCAGCACTGGGGGGGGGCTGACTGAAGCTTTCTTT.

DNA for the CDR3: TGCGCCAGCAGCCAGGCCGGAGTGAACTATGGCTACACCTTC. Residues: CASSQAGVNYGYTF. The rearrangement joins TRBV4-1 to TRBJ1-2; D remains unclear. The V gene lost 3 bases and the J gene lost 2 bases, with 10 bases spanning the gap. Germline-derived CDR1 and CDR2 are MGHRA and YSYEKL. The CDR3 has 14 amino acids.

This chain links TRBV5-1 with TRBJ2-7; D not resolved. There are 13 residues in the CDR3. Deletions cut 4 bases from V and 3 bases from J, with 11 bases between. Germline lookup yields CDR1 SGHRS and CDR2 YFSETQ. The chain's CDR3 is CASSLGYNYEQYV. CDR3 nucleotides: TGCGCCAGCAGCCTTGGTTACAACTACGAGCAGTACGTC.

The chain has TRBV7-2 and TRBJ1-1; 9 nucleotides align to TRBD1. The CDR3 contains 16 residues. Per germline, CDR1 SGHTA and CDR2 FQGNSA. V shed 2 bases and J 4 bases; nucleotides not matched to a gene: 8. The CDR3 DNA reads TGTGCCAGCAGCTTATCACAGGGGGCTTTGGGCACTGAAGCTTTCTTT. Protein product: CASSLSQGALGTEAFF.

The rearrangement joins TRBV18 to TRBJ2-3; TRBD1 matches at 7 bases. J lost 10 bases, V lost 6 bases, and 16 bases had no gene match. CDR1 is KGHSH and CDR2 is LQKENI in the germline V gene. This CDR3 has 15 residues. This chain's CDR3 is CASSERQGDPLAQYF. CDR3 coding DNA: TGTGCCAGCTCTGAACGCCAGGGGGACCCGCTTGCGCAGTATTTT.

CDR3 sequence reads: CASSSIQGNYGYTF. The CDR3 DNA reads TGTGCCAGCAGTTCGATACAGGGGAACTATGGCTACACCTTC. This chain links TRBV27 with TRBJ1-2; 7 bases fit TRBD1. The J segment lost 2 bases and the V segment lost 4 bases, leaving 4 bases of the junction unmatched. Germline-derived CDR1 and CDR2 are MNHEY and SMNVEV (reference sequence). The CDR3 sequence is 14 residues long.

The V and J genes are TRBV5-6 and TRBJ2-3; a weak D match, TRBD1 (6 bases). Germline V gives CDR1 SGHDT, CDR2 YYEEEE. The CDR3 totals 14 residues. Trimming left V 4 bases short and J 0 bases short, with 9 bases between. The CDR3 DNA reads TGTGCCAGCAGCCGGACAGTGAGCACAGATACGCAGTATTTT. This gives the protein CASSRTVSTDTQYF. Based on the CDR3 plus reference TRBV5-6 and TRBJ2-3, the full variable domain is DAGVTQSPTHLIKTRGQQVTLRCSPKSGHDTVSWYQQALGQGPQFIFQYYEEEERQRGNFPDRFSGHQFPNYSSELNVNALLLGDSALYLCASSRTVSTDTQYFGPGTRLTVL.

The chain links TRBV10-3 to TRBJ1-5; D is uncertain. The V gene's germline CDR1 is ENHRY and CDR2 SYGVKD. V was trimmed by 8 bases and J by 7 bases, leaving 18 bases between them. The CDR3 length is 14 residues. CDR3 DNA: TGTGCCATCCCCCGGCCCCCGAGGAGCCAGCCCCAGCATTTT. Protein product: CAIPRPPRSQPQHF.

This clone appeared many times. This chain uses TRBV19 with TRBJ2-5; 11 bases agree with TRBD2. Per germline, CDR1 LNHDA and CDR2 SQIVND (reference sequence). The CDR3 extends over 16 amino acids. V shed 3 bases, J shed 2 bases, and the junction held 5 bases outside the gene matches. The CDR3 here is CASSIWTSGWQETQYF. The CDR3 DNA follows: TGTGCCAGTAGTATTTGGACTAGCGGGTGGCAAGAGACCCAGTACTTC.

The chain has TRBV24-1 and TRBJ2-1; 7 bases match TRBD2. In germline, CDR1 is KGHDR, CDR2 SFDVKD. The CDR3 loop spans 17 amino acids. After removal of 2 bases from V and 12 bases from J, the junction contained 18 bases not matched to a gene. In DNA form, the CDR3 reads TGTGCCACCAGTGATTCTCTCAGCCTAGCGGATCCCCTTGTGCAGTTCTTC. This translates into CATSDSLSLADPLVQFF.

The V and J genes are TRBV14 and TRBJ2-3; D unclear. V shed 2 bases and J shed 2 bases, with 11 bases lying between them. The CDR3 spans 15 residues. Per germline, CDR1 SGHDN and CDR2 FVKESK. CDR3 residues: CASSQRRGYTDTQYF. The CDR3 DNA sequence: TGTGCCAGCAGCCAACGGCGCGGTTACACAGATACGCAGTATTTT.

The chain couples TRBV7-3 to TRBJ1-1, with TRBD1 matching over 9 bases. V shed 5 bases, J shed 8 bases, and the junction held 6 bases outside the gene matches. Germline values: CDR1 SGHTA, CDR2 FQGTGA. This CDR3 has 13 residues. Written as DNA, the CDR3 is TGTGCCAGCAGCGCGGACAGGGGCATGGAAGCTTTCTTT. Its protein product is CASSADRGMEAFF.

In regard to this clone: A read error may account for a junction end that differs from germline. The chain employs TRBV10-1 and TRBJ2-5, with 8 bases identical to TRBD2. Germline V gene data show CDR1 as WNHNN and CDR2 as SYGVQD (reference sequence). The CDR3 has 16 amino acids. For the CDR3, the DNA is TGCGCCAGCAGCGAGTGGACCGGGACTAGCCAAGAGACCCAGTACTTC. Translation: CASSEWTGTSQETQYF.

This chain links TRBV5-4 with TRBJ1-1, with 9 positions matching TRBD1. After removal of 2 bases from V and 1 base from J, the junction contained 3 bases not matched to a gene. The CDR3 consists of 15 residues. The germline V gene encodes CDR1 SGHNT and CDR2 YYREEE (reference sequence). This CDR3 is CASSLYRGRNTEAFF. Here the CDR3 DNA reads TGTGCCAGCAGCTTATACAGGGGGCGGAACACTGAAGCTTTCTTT.

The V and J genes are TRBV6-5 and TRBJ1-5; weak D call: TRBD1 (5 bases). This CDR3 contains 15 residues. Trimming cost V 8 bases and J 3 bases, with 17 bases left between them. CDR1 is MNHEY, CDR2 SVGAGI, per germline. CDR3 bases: TGTGCCAGCGGGTCAGGGCAGCTCCTCAATCAGCCCCAGCATTTT. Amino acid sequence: CASGSGQLLNQPQHF.

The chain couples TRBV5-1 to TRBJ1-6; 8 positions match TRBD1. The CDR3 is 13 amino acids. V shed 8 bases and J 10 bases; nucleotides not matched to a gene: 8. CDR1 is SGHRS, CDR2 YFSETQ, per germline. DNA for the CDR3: TGCGCCAGTGGATTACAGGGGGGGTCACCCCTCCACTTT. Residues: CASGLQGGSPLHF.